This TCR beta chain was recorded in a study of blood T cell repertoires in COVID-19. Germline CDR1 and CDR2: SQVTM and ANQGSEA. V lost 6 bases, J lost 3 bases, and 11 bases stayed unmatched. CDR3 length equals 14 residues. Produced via immunoSEQ multiplex PCR; TCRdb's table is partial and in-frame only. The sample lists about 75,000 clones, almost 90% occurring once. A few counts support this clone. This receptor was taken from a human donor in a cohort sampled during active COVID-19. The rearrangement joins TRBV29-1 to TRBJ2-7, with 7 bases that match TRBD2. What was sequenced was peripheral blood. CDR3 in amino acids: CSVVLAGVRYEQYF. In DNA form, the CDR3 reads TGCAGCGTCGTATTGGCGGGAGTCCGCTACGAGCAGTACTTC.